Shown below are 16 T cell receptor beta chains from a single sample sequenced in a study of T-cell memory formation after mild COVID-19. TCRdb independently ran MiXCR on the 5' RACE reads; one entry per CDR3 protein. The data hold more than 400,000 distinct CDR3 sequences, with 18% observed a single time. Sequencing was done on a sample of PBMCs or a T cell subset sorted from them (not recorded which). Source of these receptors: an adult woman who had mild COVID-19 (a few samples of this study predate the infection). Cell type and time point are not known.

The chain's CDR3 is CATGQAPGGNQPQHF. CDR3 nucleotides: TGTGCCACCGGGCAGGCGCCCGGGGGCAATCAGCCCCAGCATTTT. The V and J genes are TRBV24-1 and TRBJ1-5; D remains unclear. From germline, CDR1 is KGHDR and CDR2 SFDVKD. The CDR3 consists of 15 residues. Trimming took 9 bases from V and 2 from J, leaving 16 bases between them.

A few counts support this clonotype. CDR3 sequence reads: CASSQEGGQINEQFF. In DNA, the CDR3 is TGTGCCAGCAGCCAAGAGGGTGGTCAAATTAATGAGCAGTTCTTC. The V call is TRBV4-2, the J call TRBJ2-1; D ambiguous. This CDR3 has 15 amino acids. Trimming removed 0 bases from V and 7 bases from J, with 13 bases in between. Germline V gene data show CDR1 as LGHNA and CDR2 as YNFKEQ.

The rearrangement joins TRBV7-2 to TRBJ1-4; D uncertain. The V and J ends lost 5 bases and 8 bases respectively, with 18 bases between them. Germline-derived CDR1 and CDR2 are SGHTA and FQGNSA. This CDR3 is 15 amino acids long. The CDR3 DNA is TGTGCCAGCAGCCTAGACATTACGGCGGGGGAAAAACTGTTTTTT. Translation gives CASSLDITAGEKLFF.

This clonotype was counted a few times. V gene TRBV5-1 combines with J gene TRBJ1-1; D might be TRBD1 (6 bases). Germline V CDR1 and CDR2: SGHRS, YFSETQ. V was clipped by 2 bases and J by 4 bases, with 15 bases between them. The CDR3 is 15 amino acids. The CDR3 here is CASSLNGQSGTEAFF. CDR3 DNA: TGCGCCAGCAGCTTAAACGGACAGTCGGGCACTGAAGCTTTCTTT.

The rearrangement joins TRBV11-2 to TRBJ2-1, with 12 bases that match TRBD2. This CDR3 has 17 residues. Germline lookup yields CDR1 SGHAT and CDR2 FQNNGV. With V trimmed by 5 bases and J by 4 bases, 9 bases remained unmatched. CDR3 protein: CASSHLAGGLNYNEQFF. The CDR3, as DNA: TGTGCCAGCAGCCACCTAGCGGGGGGGCTCAATTACAATGAGCAGTTCTTC.

V usage is TRBV3-1 and J usage is TRBJ2-3; weak D call: TRBD2 (6 bases). The germline gives CDR1 LGHDT, CDR2 YNNKEL (reference sequence). This CDR3 has 15 residues. Between the trimmed V and J ends, which lost 3 bases and 5 bases, there was a span of 15 bases. This chain's CDR3 is CASSQGLTHRDTQYF. Written as DNA, the CDR3 is TGTGCCAGCAGCCAGGGACTGACTCACCGAGATACGCAGTATTTT.

V and J are TRBV30 and TRBJ2-1, with TRBD2 identical over 9 bases. The V gene end was trimmed by 2 bases and the J gene end by 4 bases; junction bases not matched to a gene: 6. From germline, CDR1 is GTSNPN and CDR2 SVGIG (reference sequence). CDR3 size: 15 residues. Here the CDR3 DNA reads TGTGCCTGGAGTATAGGCCTAGCGGGATACAATGAGCAGTTCTTC. This translates into CAWSIGLAGYNEQFF.

This clonotype was counted a few times. As DNA, the CDR3 is TGTGCCAGCAGCGTAGCTGGGGGGGTTGATGAAGCTTTCTTT. This gives the protein CASSVAGGVDEAFF. This chain joins TRBV9 and TRBJ1-1, with D perhaps TRBD1 (5 bases). This CDR3 is 14 amino acids long. The germline V and J ends were trimmed by 0 bases and 7 bases, with 13 bases remaining between them. Germline CDR1 and CDR2: SGDLS and YYNGEE.

There are a few counts of this clonotype. The genes are TRBV4-1 and TRBJ1-2; TRBD1 is a possible D gene (5 bases). This CDR3 comprises 16 residues. Germline CDR1 reads MGHRA; CDR2 reads YSYEKL. V shed 0 bases and J shed 5 bases, with 16 bases lying between them. In DNA, the CDR3 is TGCGCCAGCAGCCAAGACCGTTTTGCAGGGCAGTATGGCTACACCTTC. Residues: CASSQDRFAGQYGYTF.

The V and J genes are TRBV5-1 and TRBJ2-7; D is ambiguous. The CDR3 spans 13 residues. The germline V gene has CDR1 SGHRS and CDR2 YFSETQ. The V end lost 0 bases, the J end lost 3 bases, and 7 bases lay between the germline ends. Here the CDR3 DNA reads TGCGCCAGCAGCTTGGGGCGCCACTACGAGCAGTACTTC. Protein sequence: CASSLGRHYEQYF.

The chain joins TRBV9 to TRBJ2-6; maybe TRBD1 (6 bases). The germline CDR1 and CDR2 sequences are SGDLS and YYNGEE. There are 17 residues in the CDR3. Trimming took 4 bases from V and 2 from J, leaving 16 bases between them. CDR3 in amino acids: CASSPGVTTTGANVLTF. CDR3 nucleotide sequence: TGTGCCAGCAGCCCAGGGGTTACCACGACTGGGGCCAACGTCCTGACTTTC.

The chain recombines TRBV29-1 with TRBJ2-7; no clear D gene. The CDR3 sequence is 13 residues long. Germline CDR1 SQVTM, CDR2 ANQGSEA. Trimming removed 6 bases from V and 5 bases from J, with 17 bases in between. The CDR3 sequence is CSVGRNTVDEQYF. CDR3 bases: TGCAGCGTCGGCCGTAATACGGTGGACGAGCAGTACTTC.

The chain employs TRBV27 and TRBJ1-5; 8 positions agree with TRBD1. There are 15 residues in the CDR3. V dropped 5 bases and J dropped 4; count of bases not matched to a gene: 7. Per germline, CDR1 MNHEY and CDR2 SMNVEV (reference sequence). CDR3 DNA: TGTGCCAGCAGTCCGACGAGGACAGGGAATCAGCCCCAGCATTTT. As protein: CASSPTRTGNQPQHF.

The chain uses TRBV5-5 and TRBJ1-6; 7 bases line up with TRBD1. There are 14 residues in the CDR3. The V segment lost 3 bases and the J segment 11 bases; nucleotides outside the gene matches: 8. Germline V gives CDR1 SGHKS, CDR2 YYEKEE (reference sequence). The CDR3 is CASSSQQGQTPLHF. For the CDR3, the DNA is TGTGCCAGCAGCTCGCAACAGGGGCAGACACCCCTCCACTTT.

V is TRBV5-6 and J is TRBJ1-2; weak D call: TRBD1 (5 bases). CDR3 size: 15 residues. Per germline, CDR1 SGHDT and CDR2 YYEEEE. V gave up 4 bases and J gave up 3 bases, with 16 bases separating them. CDR3 protein: CASSLRDGGDYGYTF. In DNA, the CDR3 is TGTGCCAGCAGCCTGCGTGACGGGGGAGACTATGGCTACACCTTC.

The rearrangement links TRBV5-4 to TRBJ2-3; D may be TRBD1 (6 bases). The CDR3 has 15 residues. Trimming stripped 2 bases from V and 2 bases from J, with 12 bases between. From germline, CDR1 is SGHNT and CDR2 YYREEE (reference sequence). The chain's CDR3 is CASSLTGTPTDTQYF. The CDR3 region has the DNA TGTGCCAGCAGCTTAACTGGGACACCCACAGATACGCAGTATTTT.